Sequencing of this T cell receptor beta chain was carried out in a study of blood T cell repertoires in COVID-19. Study-level background: Sites in the United States, Italy and Spain provided acute and convalescent COVID-19 samples. PBMCs, B-cell-depleted T cells, or T cells were the source of the cDNA or gDNA that made up the material.

This CDR3 comprises 15 residues. Germline loops: CDR1 MNHEY, CDR2 SVGAGI. Trimming took 2 bases from V and 6 from J; bases not matched to a gene: 7. In the original workflow: The assay estimated nucleated cells by amplifying reference gene primers. Sequencing used immunoSEQ multiplex PCR; TCRdb keeps in-frame clones, though not all of them. From that table come the V and J calls and clone size; the DNA was used to work out D and trimming. The repertoire consists of a few hundred thousand clones, with around 86% occurring once and the leading ten covering almost 4.5%. The source of this sequence is a man between 50 and 59 years old with acute or convalescent COVID-19. This sequence joins TRBV6-5 and TRBJ2-1; 7 nucleotides match TRBD1. Input material: peripheral blood. The CDR3 region is CASSYGQGVGNEQFF. The CDR3 DNA follows: TGTGCCAGCAGTTACGGGCAGGGGGTAGGCAATGAGCAGTTCTTC.